This TCR beta chain was identified in a study of CD8+ T cells in alopecia areata. Study as a whole: Tofacitinib was taken orally by treated patients, and the dose was 5 to 10 mg twice daily. Points from the study as a whole: Lesional scalp exceeded normal scalp in clonality, especially in alopecia totalis/universalis.

cDNA prepared by RNA extraction and subsequent reverse transcription served as the template for sequencing. Produced via immunoSEQ multiplex PCR; TCRdb's table is partial and in-frame only. The sample includes around 98,000 clones, 35% to 50% of them seen just once. Points on this clone: Its matching antigen is unknown.

Specimens obtained from alopecia areata patients comprised lesional scalp punch biopsies and peripheral blood. Sorting from PBMCs produced CD4+ and CD8+ T cells. The CDR3 sequence is 14 residues long. Trimming took 7 bases from V and 3 from J; bases not matched to a gene: 9. Germline V gene lookup returns CDR1 SQVTM and CDR2 ANQGSEA. The source is a human donor with alopecia areata. Sequencing was performed on CD4+ T cells sorted from blood. J is TRBJ1-5 and V is TRBV29-1, with 7 bases lining up with TRBD1. The DNA for the CDR3 is TGCAGCGCTAAGACAGGGAATTACAATCAGCCCCAGCATTTT. It specifies CSAKTGNYNQPQHF.